This T cell receptor beta chain was retrieved from a study of cytomegalovirus exposure and HLA in healthy donors. Study information: Genotyping showed 70% to 90% of almost 400 donors falling in the Caucasian-associated ancestry cluster. Study-wide findings and caveats: Investigators reported 150 to 200 TCR beta chains as tied to cytomegalovirus. There were reportedly fewer N-insertions in an Asian-associated ancestry cluster than the roughly 670-donor mean, in a later analysis.

Primers for the PCR totalled 60 Vbeta and 13 Jbeta. Profiled with immunoSEQ multiplex PCR; TCRdb holds only in-frame clones, not every one. This sample yields under 200,000 clones, of which about 75% are seen a single time; roughly 7.3% belongs to the top ten. The CDR3 spans 14 residues. Unmatched junction bases numbered 6, after V lost 2 bases and J lost 5 bases. Looked up from germline, CDR1 is MNHEY and CDR2 is SMNVEV (reference sequence). For this clone: Its antigen is unidentified.

V usage is TRBV27 and J usage is TRBJ2-7; 7 nucleotides align to TRBD1. Sequenced input: PBMCs. The TCR originated in a male donor in good health and CMV-seropositive. The CDR3 DNA reads TGTGCCAGCAGTTTAACGGACAGGACCCACGAGCAGTACTTC. This encodes CASSLTDRTHEQYF.